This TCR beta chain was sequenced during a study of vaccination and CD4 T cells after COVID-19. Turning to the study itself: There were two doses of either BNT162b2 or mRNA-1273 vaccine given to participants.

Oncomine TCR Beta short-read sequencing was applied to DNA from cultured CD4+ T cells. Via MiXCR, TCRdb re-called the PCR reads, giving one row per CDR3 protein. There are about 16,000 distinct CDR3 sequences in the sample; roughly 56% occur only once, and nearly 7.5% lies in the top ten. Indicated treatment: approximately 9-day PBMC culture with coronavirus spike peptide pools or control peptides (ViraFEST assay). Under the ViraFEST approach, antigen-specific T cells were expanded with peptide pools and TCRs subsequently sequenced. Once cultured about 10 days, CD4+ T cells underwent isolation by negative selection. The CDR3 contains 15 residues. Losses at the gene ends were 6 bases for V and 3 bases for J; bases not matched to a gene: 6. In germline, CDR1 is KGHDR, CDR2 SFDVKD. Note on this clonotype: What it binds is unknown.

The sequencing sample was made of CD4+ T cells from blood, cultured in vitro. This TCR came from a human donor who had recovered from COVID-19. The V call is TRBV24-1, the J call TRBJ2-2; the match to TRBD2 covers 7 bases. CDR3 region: CATSRMGGDTGELFF. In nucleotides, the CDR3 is TGTGCCACCAGTAGGATGGGGGGGGACACCGGGGAGCTGTTTTTT.